This T cell receptor (beta chain) was identified in a study of blood T cell repertoires in COVID-19. At the level of the study: Acute and convalescent COVID-19 samples came from the United States, Italy and Spain. T cells, B-cell-depleted T cells, or PBMCs supplied cDNA or gDNA.

In the authors' methods: Amplification of reference gene primers provided the estimated nucleated cell counts. Generated by immunoSEQ multiplex PCR, the TCRdb table keeps only in-frame clones and is missing some. The V and J calls and clone size come from that table; D and trimming were worked out from the DNA. The sample records some 250,000 clones, roughly 88% being singletons. What was sequenced was peripheral blood. The clonotype originates from a human donor in a cohort sampled during active COVID-19.

CDR3: CASKLSGREGHHEQFF. CDR3 nucleotides: TGCGCCAGCAAACTCAGTGGGCGGGAGGGCCACCATGAGCAGTTCTTC. The chain links TRBV4-1 to TRBJ2-1, with TRBD2 matching 9 bases. The CDR3 is 16 amino acids. Germline V CDR1 and CDR2: MGHRA, YSYEKL. Trimming at V came to 7 bases and at J to 8 bases, leaving 15 bases not matched to a gene.